The 14 T cell receptor beta chains presented below share a single source sample, sequenced in a study of long-term antiretroviral therapy in people with HIV. The immunoSEQ assay was v3.0, run at survey level. The data were produced by immunoSEQ multiplex PCR, yet TCRdb's version contains in-frame clones alone and is incomplete. Counted here are 22,000 or so clones, 80% occurring once; the ten biggest clones make up about 14%. The sequencing here drew on unsorted PBMCs, taken 2.9 years after starting antiretroviral therapy. These receptors originate from a woman in her thirties with HIV.

The chain couples TRBV2 to TRBJ2-3, with TRBD2 as a possible D gene (5 bases). This CDR3 has 13 residues. The V end lost 6 bases, the J end lost 1 base, and 8 bases lay between the germline ends. Germline V gene sequence: CDR1 SNHLY, CDR2 FYNNEI. DNA for the CDR3: TGTGCCAGCAGGCGGACTGGCACAGATACGCAGTATTTT. Protein product: CASRRTGTDTQYF.

The V call is TRBV10-1, the J call TRBJ2-2, with no clear D. V lost 5 bases to trimming and J lost 4 bases, with 11 bases between them. The V gene's germline CDR1 is WNHNN and CDR2 SYGVQD (reference sequence). The CDR3 is 14 amino acids. This chain's CDR3 is CASSPNWGTGELFF. Written as DNA, the CDR3 is TGCGCCAGCAGTCCTAACTGGGGCACCGGGGAGCTGTTTTTT.

V and J are TRBV7-9 and TRBJ1-4; D not resolved. Germline values: CDR1 SEHNR, CDR2 FQNEAQ (reference sequence). Trimming left V 7 bases short and J 7 bases short, with 19 bases between. This CDR3 is 15 amino acids long. The DNA of the CDR3 is TGTGCCAGCAACCAACTATCAGCCTCCGGTGAAAAACTGTTTTTT. Translation gives CASNQLSASGEKLFF.

This sequence joins TRBV19 and TRBJ1-1, with a weak D call TRBD1 (6 bases). The germline V gene encodes CDR1 LNHDA and CDR2 SQIVND (reference sequence). V was trimmed by 3 bases and J by 4 bases, leaving 24 bases between them. The CDR3 is 18 amino acids. The CDR3 is CASSIGRLTGRGSTEAFF. CDR3 coding DNA: TGTGCCAGTAGTATTGGTCGATTGACAGGAAGGGGCTCCACTGAAGCTTTCTTT.

V gene TRBV29-1 combines with J gene TRBJ2-3; D unresolved. Germline V gene lookup returns CDR1 SQVTM and CDR2 ANQGSEA. V was cut by 4 bases and J by 1 base, with 6 bases left in between. CDR3 length: 12 residues. CDR3 sequence: CSVADRTDTQYF. The CDR3 nucleotides read TGCAGCGTTGCCGACCGCACAGATACGCAGTATTTT.

The rearrangement joins TRBV4-1 to TRBJ2-6; D is undetermined. Germline CDR1 reads MGHRA; CDR2 reads YSYEKL. Trimming stripped 0 bases from V and 5 bases from J, with 14 bases between. The CDR3 runs to 17 residues. CDR3 nucleotide sequence: TGCGCCAGCAGCCAAGACTCGTTAGGGCGTAGGGCCAACGTCCTGACTTTC. It is translated as CASSQDSLGRRANVLTF.

The genes are TRBV4-1 and TRBJ2-1, with TRBD2 as a possible D gene (5 bases). The length of the CDR3 is 14 residues. Trimming removed 4 bases at V and 7 bases at J, with 14 bases between. Germline V gene lookup returns CDR1 MGHRA and CDR2 YSYEKL. The CDR3 protein is CASSPQEERNEQFF. The DNA of the CDR3 is TGCGCCAGCAGCCCCCAGGAGGAGCGGAATGAGCAGTTCTTC.

This chain links TRBV7-8 with TRBJ1-1; D might be TRBD1 (5 bases). The CDR3 is 14 residues long. The V end lost 1 base, the J end lost 7 bases, and 13 bases lay between the germline ends. Germline V gives CDR1 SGHVS, CDR2 FQNEAQ. The CDR3 DNA sequence: TGTGCCAGCAGCTTAGGGCATGTGGGGCGTGAAGCTTTCTTT. It encodes CASSLGHVGREAFF.

The V call is TRBV9, the J call TRBJ1-2; D is perhaps TRBD1 (5 bases). CDR1 is SGDLS and CDR2 is YYNGEE in the germline V gene. Trimming took off 0 bases at V and 8 bases at J, with 20 bases between the two ends. The CDR3 is 16 residues long. The CDR3 loop is CASSVASQGGGQGYTF. The CDR3 nucleotides read TGTGCCAGCAGCGTAGCATCGCAGGGCGGAGGGCAAGGCTACACCTTC.

The chain couples TRBV5-1 to TRBJ1-2, with 7 bases fitting TRBD1. Losses at the gene ends were 2 bases for V and 6 bases for J; bases not matched to a gene: 13. Germline V gene data show CDR1 as SGHRS and CDR2 as YFSETQ. This CDR3 is 16 amino acids long. This CDR3 is CASSLSTRGRSDGYTF. The DNA of the CDR3 is TGCGCCAGCAGCTTATCTACTAGGGGGCGCTCCGATGGCTACACCTTC.

This rearrangement joins TRBV6-5 to TRBJ2-1, with 8 positions matching TRBD1. V dropped 6 bases and J dropped 13; count of bases not matched to a gene: 11. The germline gives CDR1 MNHEY, CDR2 SVGAGI. The CDR3 covers 13 residues. CDR3 sequence (DNA): TGTGCCAGCAGCCCGGACAGGGACGAAACACAGTTCTTC. Amino acids: CASSPDRDETQFF.

The chain joins TRBV2 to TRBJ2-1; 7 nucleotides line up with TRBD1. Germline-derived CDR1 and CDR2 are SNHLY and FYNNEI. The CDR3 contains 15 residues. V gave up 6 bases and J gave up 4 bases; unmatched junction bases: 9. For the CDR3, the DNA is TGTGCCAGCAGCCCACAGGGGCAGGTTTACAATGAGCAGTTCTTC. It yields the protein CASSPQGQVYNEQFF.

V is TRBV28 and J is TRBJ1-1; D is perhaps TRBD1 (5 bases). The CDR3 has 13 residues. Germline values: CDR1 MDHEN, CDR2 SYDVKM. Trimming cost V 2 bases and J 11 bases, with 15 bases left between them. CDR3 amino acids: CASSLIGGAGAFF. CDR3 coding DNA: TGTGCCAGCAGTTTAATTGGTGGGGCTGGGGCTTTCTTT.

CDR3 amino acids: CASSDGTANEAFF. CDR3 bases: TGTGCCAGCAGCGATGGGACAGCTAACGAAGCTTTCTTT. The chain recombines TRBV5-8 with TRBJ1-1, with 7 bases identical to TRBD1. The germline V gene encodes CDR1 SGHTS and CDR2 YDEGEE. J lost 8 bases, V lost 4 bases, and 8 bases had no gene match. The CDR3 has 13 residues.